The 11 T cell receptor beta chains below all came from one sample that was sequenced in a study of T cells in Graves' hyperthyroidism and ophthalmopathy. The CDR3 regions of TCR beta were amplified from RNA transcripts. A set of HTBI primers served as the primers for a first-round RT-PCR of the TCR CDR3. MiXCR, run by TCRdb on the multiplex PCR reads, gives a single entry per CDR3 protein. Among 500,000 to 600,000 distinct CDR3 sequences, 20% were seen once, and the ten largest hold over 45%. Sequencing input: blood. The receptors were gathered from a man aged 35 to 55 with Graves' ophthalmopathy.

Notes on this clonotype: This could be a read error, since a much larger clone is one nucleotide away. This CDR3 is missing its conserved last phenylalanine or tryptophan, likely due to a read error. V is TRBV10-3 and J is TRBJ1-2; D possibly corresponds to TRBD1 (5 bases). CDR1 and CDR2 from the germline V gene are ENHRY and SYGVKD. V dropped 0 bases and J dropped 8 bases, with 16 bases sitting between them. CDR3 size: 15 residues. This CDR3 is CAISESVPGRGGYTL. DNA of the CDR3: TGTGCCATCAGTGAGTCCGTCCCGGGACGAGGGGGCTACACCCTC.

This clonotype was seen more than once but under ten times. The chain is built from TRBV10-3 and TRBJ2-2, with D uncertain. The germline CDR1 and CDR2 sequences are ENHRY and SYGVKD. Trimming removed 7 bases at V and 3 bases at J, with 9 bases between. The CDR3 runs 13 residues. As DNA, the CDR3 is TGTGCCATCAAGCCAGGAGACACCGGGGAGCTGTTTTTT. Translation: CAIKPGDTGELFF.

This clonotype has a handful of counts. J is TRBJ2-7 and V is TRBV10-2; 8 bases fit TRBD2. Losses at the gene ends were 3 bases for V and 5 bases for J; bases not matched to a gene: 9. This CDR3 region has 15 residues. CDR1 and CDR2 (germline): WSHSY, SAAADI. CDR3 sequence reads: CASSDFDSGIHEQYF. DNA of the CDR3: TGCGCCAGCAGTGATTTTGATAGCGGGATTCACGAGCAGTACTTC.

This clonotype was detected only a few times. This chain connects TRBV12-3 or TRBV12-4 to TRBJ2-1; 8 bases fit TRBD2. Trimming cost V 2 bases and J 1 base; bases outside gene matches: 4. The CDR3 runs 16 residues. CDR3 sequence (DNA): TGTGCCAGCAGTTTATCAGCGGGGGCGTCCTACAATGAGCAGTTCTTC. Amino acids: CASSLSAGASYNEQFF.

Only a few counts were recorded for this clonotype. The chain recombines TRBV14 with TRBJ2-7, with TRBD1 identical over 9 bases. The CDR3 runs to 14 residues. The V gene end was trimmed by 2 bases and the J gene end by 4 bases; junction bases not matched to a gene: 3. The germline CDR1 and CDR2 sequences are SGHDN and FVKESK. The CDR3 coding sequence is TGTGCCAGCAGCCAAATGACAGGGGGTTACGAGCAGTACTTC. Encoded protein: CASSQMTGGYEQYF.

The rearrangement joins TRBV28 to TRBJ2-1; D not resolved. CDR1 is MDHEN, CDR2 SYDVKM, per germline. The CDR3 is made up of 15 amino acids. The V and J ends lost 4 bases and 3 bases respectively, with 13 bases between them. The DNA of the CDR3 is TGTGCCAGCAGTTCGGCCCGGATATACTACAATGAGCAGTTCTTC. It codes for CASSSARIYYNEQFF.

The V call is TRBV6-2 or TRBV6-3, the J call TRBJ1-2, with TRBD1 as a possible D gene (6 bases). The length of the CDR3 is 15 residues. Germline V gene lookup returns CDR1 MNHEY and CDR2 SVGEGT. Trimming took off 5 bases at V and 8 bases at J, with 21 bases between the two ends. The CDR3 is CASSDPGTRGRGYTF. In DNA, the CDR3 is TGTGCCAGCAGTGACCCCGGGACACGCGGTAGGGGCTACACCTTC.

This clonotype has ten or more counts. The chain employs TRBV2 and TRBJ2-2; D gene ambiguous. In germline, CDR1 is SNHLY, CDR2 FYNNEI. The CDR3 sequence is 14 residues long. The germline V and J ends were trimmed by 1 base and 5 bases, with 8 bases remaining between them. The CDR3 sequence is CASSEEQRTGELFF. CDR3 bases: TGTGCCAGCAGTGAAGAGCAAAGGACCGGGGAGCTGTTTTTT.

About this clonotype itself: At one end the junction does not follow the germline gene, possibly because of a read error. The V and J genes are TRBV20-1 and TRBJ2-3; TRBD1 matches at 9 bases. From germline, CDR1 is DFQATT and CDR2 SNEGSKA (reference sequence). The length of the CDR3 is 15 residues. CDR3 nucleotide sequence: TGCAATGCGCCAGACAGGGGGAGGTCCACAGATACGCGGTATTTT. The encoded protein is CNAPDRGRSTDTRYF.

This clonotype has just a few counts. This chain connects TRBV2 to TRBJ1-3; no clear D gene. Germline CDR1 SNHLY, CDR2 FYNNEI. CDR3 length equals 12 residues. V was cut by 7 bases and J by 6 bases, with 10 bases left in between. The CDR3 is CASTTQENTIYF. CDR3 coding DNA: TGTGCCAGCACTACCCAAGAAAACACCATATATTTT.

The sample holds a few counts of this clonotype. The rearrangement joins TRBV6-2 or TRBV6-3 to TRBJ2-1; perhaps TRBD2 as D (5 bases). This CDR3 has 12 amino acids. V was pared by 8 bases and J by 9 bases, with 14 bases between. Germline V gene sequence: CDR1 MNHEY, CDR2 SVGEGT. CDR3 in DNA: TGTGCCAGCGGCTCCGAGGGCGGTGAGCAGTTCTTC. It specifies CASGSEGGEQFF.